These 32 T cell receptor beta chains were sequenced from one sample in a study of blood T cell repertoires in COVID-19. The method was immunoSEQ multiplex PCR; TCRdb's version includes in-frame clones alone and lacks a portion of them. The table lists under 250,000 clones, about nine tenths of them singletons, with 6.5% in the top ten. Sequenced material: peripheral blood. These TCRs come from a man in his 60s who had recovered from COVID-19.

This chain connects TRBV10-3 to TRBJ1-2, with 10 bases that match TRBD1. The CDR3 has 13 residues. In germline, CDR1 is ENHRY, CDR2 SYGVKD. J gave up 8 bases and V 6 bases, and 6 bases lay outside the gene matches. The CDR3 protein is CAIREGQGGGYTF. The CDR3 coding sequence is TGTGCCATCAGGGAAGGACAGGGGGGAGGCTACACCTTC.

The genes are TRBV27 and TRBJ1-3; D is ambiguous. Germline lookup yields CDR1 MNHEY and CDR2 SMNVEV (reference sequence). The CDR3 extends over 14 amino acids. V lost 3 bases to trimming and J lost 2 bases, with 8 bases between them. The CDR3 region has the DNA TGTGCCAGCAGTTTCGGCAGGCCTGGAAACACCATATATTTT. Its translation: CASSFGRPGNTIYF.

This clone has only one observation. CDR3 DNA: TGTGCCAGCAGTGAGCCGGGACAGGCAAATTCACCCCTCCACTTT. As protein: CASSEPGQANSPLHF. V usage is TRBV6-1 and J usage is TRBJ1-6, with 8 bases identical to TRBD1. There are 15 residues in the CDR3. V lost 3 bases and J lost 7; bases outside the gene matches: 5. CDR1 and CDR2 from the germline V gene are MNHNS and SASEGT.

The gene calls are TRBV5-6 and TRBJ1-2; no firm D call. Between the trimmed V and J ends, which lost 0 bases and 7 bases, there was a span of 7 bases. Germline loops: CDR1 SGHDT, CDR2 YYEEEE. The CDR3 contains 12 residues. The CDR3 sequence is CASSLVESGYTF. CDR3 nucleotides: TGTGCCAGCAGCTTGGTAGAAAGTGGCTACACCTTC.

The chain combines TRBV30 with TRBJ2-1, with 9 bases matching TRBD2. Germline V gives CDR1 GTSNPN, CDR2 SVGIG (reference sequence). The CDR3 length is 16 residues. Germline trimming cut 2 bases from V and 9 bases from J; bases unmatched to any gene: 14. CDR3 sequence reads: CAWSLRGGRANLEQFF. In DNA form, the CDR3 reads TGTGCCTGGAGTCTGAGGGGCGGGAGGGCCAATCTTGAGCAGTTCTTC.

The V gene is TRBV5-5, the J gene TRBJ2-1, with D perhaps TRBD2 (6 bases). Germline lookup yields CDR1 SGHKS and CDR2 YYEKEE (reference sequence). CDR3 size: 15 residues. Deletions cut 3 bases from V and 10 bases from J, with 20 bases between. The DNA for the CDR3 is TGTGCCAGCAGCTCTATCGGGTCGGGGAGCGGGGAGCAGTTCTTC. This gives the protein CASSSIGSGSGEQFF.

The chain carries TRBV27 and TRBJ2-3; a possible D gene is TRBD2 (7 bases). Trimming cost V 0 bases and J 2 bases, with 9 bases left between them. The CDR3 totals 15 residues. Germline V gene lookup returns CDR1 MNHEY and CDR2 SMNVEV (reference sequence). The CDR3 reads CASSLSRGPTDTQYF. CDR3 bases: TGTGCCAGCAGTTTATCGCGGGGGCCCACAGATACGCAGTATTTT.

This clone appeared once. V usage is TRBV14 and J usage is TRBJ2-5; no definite D call. Germline CDR1 is SGHDN and CDR2 is FVKESK. The ends were cut back, 0 bases at V and 5 bases at J, with 13 bases in the middle. CDR3 length equals 15 residues. The CDR3 loop reads CASSQDGRDWETQYF. For the CDR3, the DNA is TGTGCCAGCAGCCAAGATGGTAGAGATTGGGAGACCCAGTACTTC.

A note on this clone: At the DNA level, this CDR3 is encoded by other sequences in the same sample as well. This chain links TRBV19 with TRBJ2-1; possibly TRBD2 for D (6 bases). The CDR3 extends over 12 amino acids. CDR1 and CDR2 (germline): LNHDA, SQIVND (reference sequence). Between the trimmed V and J ends, which lost 3 bases and 9 bases, there was a span of 9 bases. In nucleotides, the CDR3 is TGTGCCAGTAGTATCAGGAGGGCTGAGCAGTTCTTC. Its translation: CASSIRRAEQFF.

The chain employs TRBV6-6 and TRBJ2-2; 12 positions agree with TRBD2. CDR1 MNHNY and CDR2 SVGAGI come from the germline V gene (reference sequence). V gave up 6 bases and J gave up 5 bases; unmatched junction bases: 19. CDR3 length: 20 amino acids. The DNA of the CDR3 is TGTGCCAGCAGCGCCAATCCTTCTAGCGGGGGGGCAGCTTGGACCGGGGAGCTGTTTTTT. This translates into CASSANPSSGGAAWTGELFF.

The rearrangement uses TRBV4-2 and TRBJ2-3, with 11 bases that match TRBD2. J gave up 7 bases and V 1 base, and 4 bases lay outside the gene matches. In germline, CDR1 is LGHNA, CDR2 YNFKEQ. The CDR3 contains 15 residues. The CDR3 DNA follows: TGTGCCAGCAGCCAAGTAGCGGGGGGGCCAAATACGCAGTATTTT. Its protein is CASSQVAGGPNTQYF.

The chain carries TRBV5-1 and TRBJ2-1; 10 nucleotides align to TRBD2. Germline V gene sequence: CDR1 SGHRS, CDR2 YFSETQ. There are 14 residues in the CDR3. Trimming at V came to 1 base and at J to 5 bases, leaving 0 bases not matched to a gene. The CDR3 protein is CASSLTSGNNEQFF. CDR3 in DNA: TGCGCCAGCAGCTTGACTAGCGGGAACAATGAGCAGTTCTTC.

V gene TRBV9 combines with J gene TRBJ2-1, with 9 bases fitting TRBD1. V lost 0 bases, J lost 5 bases, and 6 bases stayed unmatched. CDR3 size: 16 residues. Germline V lookup: CDR1 SGDLS, CDR2 YYNGEE. The CDR3 DNA follows: TGTGCCAGCAGCGTAGCTGGAACAGGGGGCAACAATGAGCAGTTCTTC. This encodes CASSVAGTGGNNEQFF.

The chain carries TRBV11-3 and TRBJ2-1, with D possibly matching TRBD1 (6 bases). Germline CDR1 SGHNT, CDR2 YENEEA. CDR3 size: 14 residues. The germline V and J ends were trimmed by 5 bases and 6 bases, with 14 bases remaining between them. The CDR3 DNA follows: TGTGCCAGCAGCCCCCGGACAGTTTCCAATGAGCAGTTCTTC. This sequence encodes CASSPRTVSNEQFF.

The J gene is TRBJ1-5, the V gene TRBV18; no definite D call. Germline V gene sequence: CDR1 KGHSH, CDR2 LQKENI. The CDR3 extends over 14 amino acids. Trimming cost V 3 bases and J 0 bases, with 6 bases left between them. As DNA, the CDR3 is TGTGCCAGCTCACCGGCGGTTAGCAATCAGCCCCAGCATTTT. It specifies CASSPAVSNQPQHF.

This chain joins TRBV27 and TRBJ1-2; TRBD1 is a possible D gene (5 bases). Germline values: CDR1 MNHEY, CDR2 SMNVEV (reference sequence). The ends were cut back, 4 bases at V and 5 bases at J, with 17 bases in the middle. The CDR3 is 15 residues long. The CDR3 protein is CASSSPGRVGYGYTF. The CDR3 nucleotides are TGTGCCAGCAGTTCCCCAGGGAGGGTCGGTTATGGCTACACCTTC.

V and J are TRBV11-2 and TRBJ2-1; 11 nucleotides agree with TRBD1. V was clipped by 4 bases and J by 6 bases; unmatched bases: 5. This CDR3 has 15 amino acids. Germline values: CDR1 SGHAT, CDR2 FQNNGV. The CDR3 DNA follows: TGTGCCAGCAGCTCAGGAGGGACAGGGGGCAATGAGCAGTTCTTC. Its protein is CASSSGGTGGNEQFF.

This clone was detected once. Mismatch with germline at one junction end may stem from a read error. The chain carries TRBV7-7 and TRBJ2-3, with 7 bases lining up with TRBD1. Germline CDR1 is SSHAT and CDR2 is FNYEAQ (reference sequence). There are 14 residues in the CDR3. CDR3 loop: CASSSTGLTDTQYF. In DNA form, the CDR3 reads TGTGCTAGCAGCTCGACAGGGCTCACAGATACGCAGTATTTT.

The chain combines TRBV6-2 or TRBV6-3 with TRBJ2-2; TRBD2 matches 8 bases. Germline V CDR1 and CDR2: MNHEY, SVGEGT. The CDR3 loop spans 17 amino acids. V trimming: 6 bases; J trimming: 4 bases; junction bases outside the gene matches: 13. The CDR3 here is CASSQPGTRLSTGELFF. The CDR3 nucleotides are TGTGCCAGCAGCCAACCCGGGACTAGACTGAGCACCGGGGAGCTGTTTTTT.

The chain carries TRBV6-5 and TRBJ2-1; tentatively, D is TRBD2 (6 bases). The CDR3 runs 15 residues. Trimming cost V 7 bases and J 0 bases, with 13 bases left between them. Germline CDR1 and CDR2: MNHEY and SVGAGI. This CDR3 reads CASTQRRGSYNEQFF. For the CDR3, the DNA is TGTGCCAGCACCCAGAGGAGGGGCTCCTACAATGAGCAGTTCTTC.

This chain connects TRBV2 to TRBJ1-2; D remains ambiguous. From germline, CDR1 is SNHLY and CDR2 FYNNEI. V lost 4 bases to trimming and J lost 5 bases, with 11 bases between them. The CDR3 is 13 amino acids. CDR3 region: CASSALEEYGYTF. CDR3 nucleotide sequence: TGTGCCAGCAGTGCGTTAGAAGAGTATGGCTACACCTTC.

The chain recombines TRBV19 with TRBJ1-1, with D maybe TRBD1 (6 bases). Deletions cut 4 bases from V and 1 base from J, with 19 bases between. The V gene's germline CDR1 is LNHDA and CDR2 SQIVND (reference sequence). The CDR3 spans 17 residues. CDR3 protein: CASSKGVLQGWNTEAFF. The DNA of the CDR3 is TGTGCCAGTAGTAAGGGGGTCCTCCAGGGTTGGAACACTGAAGCTTTCTTT.

The chain is built from TRBV9 and TRBJ2-5; D is undetermined. CDR1 is SGDLS and CDR2 is YYNGEE in the germline V gene. Between the trimmed V and J ends, which lost 4 bases and 4 bases, there was a span of 11 bases. The CDR3 spans 13 residues. In DNA, the CDR3 is TGTGCCAGCAGCCAGACTCGTGGAGAGACCCAGTACTTC. It specifies CASSQTRGETQYF.

This clone has just a few counts. V usage is TRBV28 and J usage is TRBJ1-6; D not resolved. The V gene's germline CDR1 is MDHEN and CDR2 SYDVKM. V was shortened by 2 bases and J by 4 bases, with 12 bases between the two germline ends. The CDR3 spans 16 residues. CDR3 nucleotides: TGTGCCAGCAGTTTAGTAAGCCGGGAGTATAATTCACCCCTCCACTTT. It codes for CASSLVSREYNSPLHF.

In regard to this clone: Other DNA sequences in the same sample also yield this CDR3. The gene calls are TRBV29-1 and TRBJ1-1; 7 bases agree with TRBD1. The CDR3 contains 12 residues. The trim removed 6 bases at V and 1 base at J, leaving 2 bases unmatched. Germline CDR1 is SQVTM and CDR2 is ANQGSEA. The CDR3 coding sequence is TGCAGCGTCAGGACAGGGAACACTGAAGCTTTCTTT. It codes for CSVRTGNTEAFF.

The rearrangement uses TRBV28 and TRBJ1-6; 9 nucleotides match TRBD1. The V gene end was trimmed by 5 bases and the J gene end by 8 bases; junction bases not matched to a gene: 7. The CDR3 has 15 residues. Germline V gives CDR1 MDHEN, CDR2 SYDVKM. For the CDR3, the DNA is TGTGCCAGCAGTCCCACGGGACAGGGTCATTCACCCCTCCACTTT. Translation gives CASSPTGQGHSPLHF.

DNA of the CDR3: TGTGCCAGCAGCAATATACAAAATAAGCAGTTCTTC. Amino acid sequence: CASSNIQNKQFF. The chain recombines TRBV27 with TRBJ2-1; D uncertain. In germline, CDR1 is MNHEY, CDR2 SMNVEV (reference sequence). The CDR3 is made up of 12 amino acids. V lost 6 bases and J lost 11, with 14 bases in between.

The chain recombines TRBV27 with TRBJ1-2; 7 bases line up with TRBD1. Germline CDR1 is MNHEY and CDR2 is SMNVEV (reference sequence). This CDR3 comprises 17 residues. V was pared by 2 bases and J by 0 bases, with 9 bases of the junction left unmatched. CDR3 region: CASSLQRPGQTNYGYTF. The CDR3 DNA follows: TGTGCCAGCAGTTTACAGAGACCGGGACAGACTAACTATGGCTACACCTTC.

A remark on this clone: This specimen includes other DNA sequences encoding the same CDR3. The rearrangement links TRBV5-1 to TRBJ1-1; D uncertain. The CDR3 has 14 amino acids. Germline loops: CDR1 SGHRS, CDR2 YFSETQ. Trimming stripped 0 bases from V and 1 base from J, with 7 bases between. The CDR3 DNA follows: TGCGCCAGCAGCTTGGGGCTCAAGAACACTGAAGCTTTCTTT. Protein product: CASSLGLKNTEAFF.

The rearrangement joins TRBV20-1 to TRBJ2-3; tentatively, D is TRBD2 (5 bases). Germline CDR1 and CDR2: DFQATT and SNEGSKA (reference sequence). The CDR3 runs 14 residues. V was shortened by 3 bases and J by 2 bases, with 12 bases between the two germline ends. CDR3 in amino acids: CSASQSGLTDTQYF. CDR3 bases: TGCAGTGCTAGTCAGAGCGGCCTCACAGATACGCAGTATTTT.

This clone is a singleton in its sample. The chain has TRBV5-6 and TRBJ1-1; 7 nucleotides match TRBD1. Germline V gene data show CDR1 as SGHDT and CDR2 as YYEEEE. Trimming removed 0 bases from V and 1 base from J; junction bases left unmatched: 3. The length of the CDR3 is 15 residues. CDR3 nucleotides: TGTGCCAGCAGCTTGGCCGGGACAGCGAACACTGAAGCTTTCTTT. It specifies CASSLAGTANTEAFF.

The rearrangement uses TRBV5-4 and TRBJ1-1; the D gene is possibly TRBD1 (5 bases). Germline values: CDR1 SGHNT, CDR2 YYREEE (reference sequence). The CDR3 covers 13 residues. Trimming took off 5 bases at V and 1 base at J, with 9 bases between the two ends. CDR3 coding DNA: TGTGCCAGCAGACAGGCTTCGAACACTGAAGCTTTCTTT. Translating it yields CASRQASNTEAFF.